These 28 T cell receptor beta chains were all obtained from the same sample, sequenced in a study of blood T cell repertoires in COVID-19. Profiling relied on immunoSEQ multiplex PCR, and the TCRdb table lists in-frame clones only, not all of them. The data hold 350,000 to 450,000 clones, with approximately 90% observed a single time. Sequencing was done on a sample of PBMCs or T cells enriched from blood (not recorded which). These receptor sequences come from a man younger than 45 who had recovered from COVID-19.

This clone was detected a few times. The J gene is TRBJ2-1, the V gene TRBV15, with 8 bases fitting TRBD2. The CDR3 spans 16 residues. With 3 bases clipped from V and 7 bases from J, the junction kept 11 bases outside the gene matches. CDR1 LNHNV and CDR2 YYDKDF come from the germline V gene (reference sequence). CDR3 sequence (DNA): TGTGCCACCAGCAGGAACCCGGGACTAGACCTAAATGAGCAGTTCTTC. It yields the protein CATSRNPGLDLNEQFF.

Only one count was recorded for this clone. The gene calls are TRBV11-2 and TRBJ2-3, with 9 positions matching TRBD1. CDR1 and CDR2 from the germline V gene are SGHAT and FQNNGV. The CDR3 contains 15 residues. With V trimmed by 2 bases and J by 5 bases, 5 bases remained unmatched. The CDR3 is CASSLTADRGDTQYF. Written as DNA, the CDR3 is TGTGCCAGCAGCTTAACAGCGGACAGGGGAGATACGCAGTATTTT.

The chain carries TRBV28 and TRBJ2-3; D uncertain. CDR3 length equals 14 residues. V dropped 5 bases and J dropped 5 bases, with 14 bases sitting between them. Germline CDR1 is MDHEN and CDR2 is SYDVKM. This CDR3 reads CASSHIWPRDTQYF. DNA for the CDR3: TGTGCCAGCAGTCATATATGGCCCCGAGATACGCAGTATTTT.

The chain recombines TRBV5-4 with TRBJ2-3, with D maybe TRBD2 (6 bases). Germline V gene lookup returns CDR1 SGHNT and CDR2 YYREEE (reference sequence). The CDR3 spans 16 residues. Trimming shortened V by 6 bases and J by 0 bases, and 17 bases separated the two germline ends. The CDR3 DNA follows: TGTGCCAGCACCCCGAGGGTAGCGGCTAGCACAGATACGCAGTATTTT. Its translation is CASTPRVAASTDTQYF.

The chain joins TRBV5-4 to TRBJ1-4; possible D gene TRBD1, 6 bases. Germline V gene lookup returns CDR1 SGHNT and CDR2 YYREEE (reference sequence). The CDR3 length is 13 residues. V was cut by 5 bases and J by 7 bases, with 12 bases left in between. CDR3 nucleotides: TGTGCCAGCAGACAGGGCGGGAGTGAAAAACTGTTTTTT. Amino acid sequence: CASRQGGSEKLFF.

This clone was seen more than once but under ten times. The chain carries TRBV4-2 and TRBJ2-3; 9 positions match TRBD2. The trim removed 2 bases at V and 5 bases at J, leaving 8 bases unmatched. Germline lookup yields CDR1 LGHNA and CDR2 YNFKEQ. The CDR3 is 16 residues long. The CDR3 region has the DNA TGTGCCAGCAGCCAACTTAGCGGGAGAGTGATAGATACGCAGTATTTT. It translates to CASSQLSGRVIDTQYF.

The CDR3 reads CASSLAPRGNEQFF. The CDR3 region has the DNA TGTGCCAGCAGTTTAGCTCCCAGGGGGAATGAGCAGTTCTTC. The chain couples TRBV27 to TRBJ2-1; 7 bases are a match to TRBD1. This CDR3 contains 14 residues. Germline lookup yields CDR1 MNHEY and CDR2 SMNVEV (reference sequence). V shed 2 bases and J 7 bases; nucleotides not matched to a gene: 5.

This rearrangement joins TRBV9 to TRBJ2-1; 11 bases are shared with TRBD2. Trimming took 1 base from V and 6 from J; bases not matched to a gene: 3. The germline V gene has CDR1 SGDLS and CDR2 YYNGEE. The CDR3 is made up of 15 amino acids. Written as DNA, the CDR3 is TGTGCCAGCAGCGTACTAGCGGGAGGCCGCAATGAGCAGTTCTTC. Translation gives CASSVLAGGRNEQFF.

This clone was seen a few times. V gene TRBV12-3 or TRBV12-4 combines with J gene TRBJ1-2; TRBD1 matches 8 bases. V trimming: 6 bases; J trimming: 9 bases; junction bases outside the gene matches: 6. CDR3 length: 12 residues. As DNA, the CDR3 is TGTGCCAGCAGCATAAGGGACAGGCGCTACACCTTC. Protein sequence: CASSIRDRRYTF.

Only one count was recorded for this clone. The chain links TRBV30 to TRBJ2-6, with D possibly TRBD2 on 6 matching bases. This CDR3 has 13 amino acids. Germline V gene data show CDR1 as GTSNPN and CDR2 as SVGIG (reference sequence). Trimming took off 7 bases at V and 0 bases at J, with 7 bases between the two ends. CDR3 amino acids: CAYGGSGANVLTF. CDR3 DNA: TGTGCCTACGGGGGCTCTGGGGCCAACGTCCTGACTTTC.

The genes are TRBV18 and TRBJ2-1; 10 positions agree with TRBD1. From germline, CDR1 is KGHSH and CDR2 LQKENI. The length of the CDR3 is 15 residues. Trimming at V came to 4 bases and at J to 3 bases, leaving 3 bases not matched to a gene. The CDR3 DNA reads TGTGCCAGCTCACGGGACAGGGGAAACTACAATGAGCAGTTCTTC. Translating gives CASSRDRGNYNEQFF.

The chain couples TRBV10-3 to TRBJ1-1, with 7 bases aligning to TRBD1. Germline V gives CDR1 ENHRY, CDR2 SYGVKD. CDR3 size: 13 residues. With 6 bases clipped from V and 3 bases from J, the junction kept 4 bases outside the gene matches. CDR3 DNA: TGTGCCATCAGAAACACAGGGGACACTGAAGCTTTCTTT. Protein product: CAIRNTGDTEAFF.

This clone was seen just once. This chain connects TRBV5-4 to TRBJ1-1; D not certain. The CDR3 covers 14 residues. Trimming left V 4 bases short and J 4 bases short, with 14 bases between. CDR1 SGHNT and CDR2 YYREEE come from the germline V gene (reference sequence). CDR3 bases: TGTGCCAGCAGCCTGGAGCTTACCGGCACTGAAGCTTTCTTT. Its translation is CASSLELTGTEAFF.

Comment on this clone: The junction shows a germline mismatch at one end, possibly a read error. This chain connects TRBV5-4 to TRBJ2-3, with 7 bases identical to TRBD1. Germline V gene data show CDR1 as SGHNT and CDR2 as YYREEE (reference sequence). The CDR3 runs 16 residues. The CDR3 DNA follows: TGTGCCAGCAGTTTGGGGGACAGTCCGGAGACAGATACGCAGTATTTT. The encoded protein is CASSLGDSPETDTQYF.

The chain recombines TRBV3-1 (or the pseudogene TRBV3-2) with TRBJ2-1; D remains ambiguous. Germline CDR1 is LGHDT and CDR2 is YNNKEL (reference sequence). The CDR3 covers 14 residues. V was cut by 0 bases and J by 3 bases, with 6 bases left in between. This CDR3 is CASSQDSRYNEQFF. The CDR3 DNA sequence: TGTGCCAGCAGCCAAGATTCTCGCTACAATGAGCAGTTCTTC.

CDR3 sequence: CASSITTSGSSEQYF. The DNA for the CDR3 is TGTGCCAGTAGTATTACGACTAGCGGGAGTTCCGAGCAGTACTTC. The chain is built from TRBV19 and TRBJ2-7; 12 bases line up with TRBD2. CDR3 length: 15 residues. Germline lookup yields CDR1 LNHDA and CDR2 SQIVND (reference sequence). The junction had 6 bases not matched to a gene; V was cut back by 3 bases and J by 6 bases.

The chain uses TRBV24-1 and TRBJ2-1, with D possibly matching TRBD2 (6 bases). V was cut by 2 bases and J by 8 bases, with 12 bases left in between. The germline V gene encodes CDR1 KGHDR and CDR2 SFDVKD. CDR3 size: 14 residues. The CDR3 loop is CATSDSGAVDEQFF. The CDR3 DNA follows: TGTGCCACCAGTGATTCGGGAGCTGTGGATGAGCAGTTCTTC.

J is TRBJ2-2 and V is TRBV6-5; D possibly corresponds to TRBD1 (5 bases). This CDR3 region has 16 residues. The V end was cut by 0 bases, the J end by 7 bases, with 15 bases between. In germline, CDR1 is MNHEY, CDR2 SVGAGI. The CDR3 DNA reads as TGTGCCAGCAGTTACTCGGAAGGGGTGGGGATCGGGGAGCTGTTTTTT. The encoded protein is CASSYSEGVGIGELFF.

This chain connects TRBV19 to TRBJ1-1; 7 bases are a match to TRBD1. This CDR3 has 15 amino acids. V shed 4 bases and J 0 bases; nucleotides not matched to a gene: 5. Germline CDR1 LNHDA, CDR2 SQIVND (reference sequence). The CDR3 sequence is CASSTRDRLNTEAFF. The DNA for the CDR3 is TGTGCCAGTAGTACAAGGGACAGACTGAACACTGAAGCTTTCTTT.

CDR3: CASSLYGTSYEQYF. The CDR3, as DNA: TGTGCCAGCAGTTTATACGGGACATCCTACGAGCAGTACTTC. V is TRBV28 and J is TRBJ2-7; maybe TRBD1 (6 bases). The CDR3 covers 14 residues. In germline, CDR1 is MDHEN, CDR2 SYDVKM. Deletions cut 1 base from V and 1 base from J, with 8 bases between.

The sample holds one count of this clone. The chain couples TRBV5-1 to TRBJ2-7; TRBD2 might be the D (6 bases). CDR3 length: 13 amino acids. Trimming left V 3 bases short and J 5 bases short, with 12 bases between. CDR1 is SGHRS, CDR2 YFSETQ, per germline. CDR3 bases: TGCGCCAGCAGCTCGGTTGGGGGGAACGAGCAGTACTTC. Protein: CASSSVGGNEQYF.

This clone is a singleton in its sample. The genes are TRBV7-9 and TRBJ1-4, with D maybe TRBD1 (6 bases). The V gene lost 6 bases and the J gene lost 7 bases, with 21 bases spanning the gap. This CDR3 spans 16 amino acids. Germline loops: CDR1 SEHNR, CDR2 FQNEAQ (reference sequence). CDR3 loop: CASSRLMDSFFEKLFF. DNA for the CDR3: TGTGCCAGCAGTAGACTTATGGACAGTTTTTTTGAAAAACTGTTTTTT.

CDR3 coding DNA: TGTGCCAGCAGCCAAGGACCAGGGGATCAGCCCCAGCATTTT. Protein product: CASSQGPGDQPQHF. The J gene is TRBJ1-5, the V gene TRBV3-1 (or the pseudogene TRBV3-2); D may be TRBD1 (6 bases). The CDR3 loop spans 14 amino acids. Trimming stripped 1 base from V and 5 bases from J, with 9 bases between. CDR1 is LGHDT, CDR2 YNNKEL, per germline (reference sequence).

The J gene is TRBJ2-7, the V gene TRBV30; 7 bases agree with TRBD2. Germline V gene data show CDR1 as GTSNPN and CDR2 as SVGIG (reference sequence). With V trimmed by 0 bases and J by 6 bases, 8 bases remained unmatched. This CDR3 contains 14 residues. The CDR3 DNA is TGTGCCTGGAGTGTACGGACTCCGGGAGGCGAGCAGTACTTC. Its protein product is CAWSVRTPGGEQYF.

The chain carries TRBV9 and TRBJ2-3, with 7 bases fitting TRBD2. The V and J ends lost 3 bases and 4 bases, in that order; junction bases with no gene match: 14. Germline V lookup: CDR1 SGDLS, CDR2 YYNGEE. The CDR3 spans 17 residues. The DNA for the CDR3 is TGTGCCAGCAGCGGGTCCAGGACTAGACGAATTCCAGATACGCAGTATTTT. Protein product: CASSGSRTRRIPDTQYF.

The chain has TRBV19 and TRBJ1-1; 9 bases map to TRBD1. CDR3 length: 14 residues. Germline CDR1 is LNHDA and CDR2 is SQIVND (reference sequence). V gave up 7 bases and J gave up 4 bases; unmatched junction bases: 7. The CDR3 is CASNYRGLGTEAFF. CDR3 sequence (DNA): TGTGCCAGTAACTACAGGGGGCTCGGCACTGAAGCTTTCTTT.

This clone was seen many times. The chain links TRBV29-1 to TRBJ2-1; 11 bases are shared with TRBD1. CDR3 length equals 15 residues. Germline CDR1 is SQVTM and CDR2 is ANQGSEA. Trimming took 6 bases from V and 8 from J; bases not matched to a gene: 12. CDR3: CSVDTWDRGADEQFF. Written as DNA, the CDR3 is TGCAGCGTAGATACTTGGGACAGGGGGGCGGATGAGCAGTTCTTC.

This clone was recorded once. The CDR3 reads CASSLSNNQETQYF. The DNA for the CDR3 is TGTGCCAGCAGCTTGTCGAACAACCAAGAGACCCAGTACTTC. The chain employs TRBV5-8 and TRBJ2-5; D is ambiguous. CDR1 is SGHTS, CDR2 YDEGEE, per germline. This CDR3 has 14 amino acids. The V end lost 1 base, the J end lost 0 bases, and 7 bases lay between the germline ends.